What follows is one T cell receptor beta chain and its context. No cognate antigen has been identified for it. No base-level quality is on record; no much larger clone is a single base apart. The sample belongs to a study of OX40 agonist ivuxolimab in advanced cancers. Describing the broader study: The costimulatory receptor OX40 (CD134) was targeted by ivuxolimab, a fully human IgG2 agonistic monoclonal antibody. Intravenous ivuxolimab was administered to patients every 2 weeks at six dose levels: 0.01, 0.1, 0.3, 1.5, 3 and 10 mg/kg. Of the approximately 50 patients in dose escalation, some 20 had hepatocellular carcinoma, roughly 15 had melanoma, 9 had renal cell carcinoma and 9 had head and neck cancer. The dose-escalation cohort was around 83% male with a mean age of about 65 years, ranging from roughly 20 to 80. Prior anti-PD-1, anti-PD-L1 or anti-CTLA-4 therapy was permitted, and 30% to 50% of dose-escalation patients had received checkpoint inhibitors. Partial responses occurred in three dose-escalation patients, of whom one had hepatocellular carcinoma and two had cutaneous melanoma. Peripheral TCRbeta sequencing aimed to test whether ivuxolimab altered TCR sequence diversity and caused clonal T-cell expansion. The paper describes the monotherapy dose-escalation part (N ≈ 52 patients) of the phase I trial of ivuxolimab.

The germline V gene specifies SGDLS as CDR1 and YYNGEE as CDR2. The germline V and J ends show losses of 3 bases and 1 base respectively, and no gene match explains 15 bases of the junction. Reading from cysteine to phenylalanine, the CDR3 counts 19 amino acids. Just CDR3 DNA is preserved here, 57 bases in frame from base 1. Here is what the overall study found, with its caveats: Low levels of normalized T-cell clonal expansion were also shown by some nonresponding patients. Clonal expansion of both CD4+ and CD8+ blood T cells was observed from baseline to week 6 at doses 0.1 to 3.0 mg/kg. After ivuxolimab, CD8+ T cells had more expanded clones than CD4+ T cells on average. In the 0.1-3.0 mg/kg groups, partial responders were among the patients with the lowest normalized peripheral clonal expansion, particularly in CD8+ T cells. The antigen specificity of the clonally expanded peripheral T cells was not determined.

The trial excluded patients who had a history of autoimmune disease or who were on systemic immunosuppression. Peripheral blood for TCR sequencing was collected from all dose cohorts at baseline, on cycle 4 day 1, and on cycle 7 day 1. Samples were obtained from an open-label, multicenter, first-in-human phase I dose-escalation trial of ivuxolimab. The trial enrolled adults with locally advanced or metastatic head and neck squamous cell, hepatocellular, melanoma or renal cell carcinoma. CD4+ and CD8+ T cells were sorted separately from peripheral blood before TCR sequencing. For sequencing of the TCRbeta CDR3 region, genomic DNA was extracted from the sorted cells. The immunoSEQ Assay was used for sequencing of TCRbeta CDR3 regions. TCRdb obtained this table from immuneACCESS and retained in-frame rearrangements with V and J assigned. These tables miss some clones; where compared with another copy, unresolved V genes account for less than half of the shortfall, and the remainder is unexplained. The sample includes under 65,000 clones, with about 80% observed a single time. The leading ten clones occupy approximately 2% of the sample.

The TCR sequence derives from an adult with an advanced solid tumor such as melanoma, head and neck, liver or kidney cancer. Recombination joined TRBV9 with TRBJ2-3; a stretch of 9 junction bases matches TRBD1. Specimen: CD4+ or CD8+ T cells sorted from blood, collected in a trial of the OX40 agonist ivuxolimab. The encoded CDR3 is CASSASRQGDYKGTDTQYF. The DNA sequence follows: TGTGCCAGCAGCGCATCAAGACAGGGGGATTACAAAGGCACAGATACGCAGTATTTT.